Below, one T cell receptor (beta chain) is given with its context. Antigen unknown. The data were obtained in a study of PD-1 blockade in classical Hodgkin lymphoma. Study-wide findings and caveats: Healthy donors reportedly exceeded newly diagnosed patients in baseline TCR diversity.

V was trimmed by 6 bases and J by 5 bases, leaving 20 bases between them. The V gene's germline CDR1 is MNHEY and CDR2 SVGAGI. The CDR3 is 15 residues long. All patients experienced relapse after autologous stem cell transplantation, and brentuximab vedotin exposure was variable. Relapsed/refractory classical Hodgkin lymphoma patients had complete, partial or progressive responses. Clones were read by immunoSEQ multiplex PCR, and TCRdb kept only the in-frame ones, dropping some. Among roughly 140,000 clones, about 81% were seen once, and the ten largest hold roughly a tenth. The gene calls are TRBV6-5 and TRBJ2-7; D may correspond to TRBD1 or TRBD2 (6 bases each). Here the sequenced sample was peripheral blood mononuclear cells (PBMCs), taken before the second cycle of nivolumab. The sequence came from a human donor with classical Hodgkin lymphoma. CDR3 sequence (DNA): TGTGCCAGCAGCTACGACAGGAGGGGCCTTGACGAGCAGTACTTC. It yields the protein CASSYDRRGLDEQYF.